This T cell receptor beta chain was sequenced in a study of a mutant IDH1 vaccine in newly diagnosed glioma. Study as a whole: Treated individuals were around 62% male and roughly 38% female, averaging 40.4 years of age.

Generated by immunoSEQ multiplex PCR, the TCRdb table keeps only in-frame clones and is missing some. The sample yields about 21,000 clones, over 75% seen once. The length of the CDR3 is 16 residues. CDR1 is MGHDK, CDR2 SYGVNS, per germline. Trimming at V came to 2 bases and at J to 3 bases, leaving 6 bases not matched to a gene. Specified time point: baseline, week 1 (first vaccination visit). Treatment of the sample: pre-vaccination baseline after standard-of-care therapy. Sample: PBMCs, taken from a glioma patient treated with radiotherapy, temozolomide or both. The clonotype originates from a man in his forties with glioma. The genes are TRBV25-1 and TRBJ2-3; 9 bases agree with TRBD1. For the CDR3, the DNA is TGTGCCAGCAGTGAACCCGGGACAGGGTGGACAGATACGCAGTATTTT. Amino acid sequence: CASSEPGTGWTDTQYF.